A single sample is the source of the 22 T cell receptor beta chains below, sequenced in a study of HIV-infected patients and healthy controls. TCRdb reprocessed the 5' RACE reads via MiXCR and lists one record per CDR3 protein. The data show 60,000 to 70,000 distinct CDR3 sequences, with under 25% seen just once and more than 1.2% held by the top ten. The material sequenced was CD4+ T cells from blood. These receptor sequences come from a human donor in good health.

This clonotype showed up many times. The chain uses TRBV20-1 and TRBJ2-7; tentative D call: TRBD1 (6 bases). Per germline, CDR1 DFQATT and CDR2 SNEGSKA (reference sequence). V lost 0 bases and J 4 bases, leaving 7 bases between the germline ends. The CDR3 is made up of 12 amino acids. The CDR3 coding sequence is TGCAGTGCTAGAGACAGGGGATACGAGCAGTACTTC. It yields the protein CSARDRGYEQYF.

This clonotype was detected only a few times. The V gene is TRBV28, the J gene TRBJ2-7, with unresolved D. Trimming pared 4 bases from V and 0 bases from J, leaving 13 bases between. CDR1 MDHEN and CDR2 SYDVKM come from the germline V gene. The CDR3 is made up of 15 amino acids. The CDR3 coding sequence is TGTGCCAGCAGTTCCGAGTACCGGAGCTCCTACGAGCAGTACTTC. It codes for CASSSEYRSSYEQYF.

The chain is built from TRBV6-1 and TRBJ2-1, with 8 nucleotides matching TRBD1. Trimming at V came to 1 base and at J to 7 bases, leaving 3 bases not matched to a gene. The germline gives CDR1 MNHNS, CDR2 SASEGT. The CDR3 extends over 14 amino acids. The CDR3 protein is CASSEGTGRNEQFF. In DNA, the CDR3 is TGTGCCAGCAGTGAAGGGACAGGGAGGAATGAGCAGTTCTTC.

The rearrangement uses TRBV20-1 and TRBJ2-1; 8 positions match TRBD2. Germline V CDR1 and CDR2: DFQATT, SNEGSKA (reference sequence). With V trimmed by 1 base and J by 1 base, 6 bases remained unmatched. The CDR3 extends over 16 amino acids. The chain's CDR3 is CSARVPASGSYNEQFF. CDR3 DNA sequence: TGCAGTGCTAGAGTCCCAGCTAGCGGGTCCTACAATGAGCAGTTCTTC.

In its sample, this clonotype was seen many times. The rearrangement joins TRBV20-1 to TRBJ2-6; D is undetermined. Germline lookup yields CDR1 DFQATT and CDR2 SNEGSKA (reference sequence). The ends were cut back, 1 base at V and 0 bases at J, with 4 bases in the middle. The CDR3 is 14 amino acids. In DNA form, the CDR3 reads TGCAGTGCTAGAGCGTCCTCTGGGGCCAACGTCCTGACTTTC. Residues: CSARASSGANVLTF.

The CDR3 protein is CASRDGGRTEAFF. The DNA of the CDR3 is TGTGCCAGCCGGGACGGGGGGCGAACTGAAGCTTTCTTT. The chain combines TRBV14 with TRBJ1-1, with a tentative D call TRBD1 (6 bases). The germline CDR1 and CDR2 sequences are SGHDN and FVKESK. This CDR3 is 13 amino acids long. V was cut by 8 bases and J by 5 bases, with 15 bases left in between.

This clonotype was seen many times. The V and J genes are TRBV29-1 and TRBJ2-3; D gene ambiguous. V lost 7 bases to trimming and J lost 0 bases, with 8 bases between them. This CDR3 is built from 12 residues. CDR1 is SQVTM, CDR2 ANQGSEA, per germline. CDR3 region: CSGALSTDTQYF. In DNA form, the CDR3 reads TGCAGCGGAGCGCTTAGCACAGATACGCAGTATTTT.

The chain combines TRBV12-3 or TRBV12-4 with TRBJ1-2; TRBD1 matches at 7 bases. This CDR3 has 13 amino acids. V lost 1 base and J lost 5; bases outside the gene matches: 1. CDR3 sequence (DNA): TGTGCCAGCAGTTTAGGACAGGGATATGGCTACACCTTC. This codes for CASSLGQGYGYTF.

The chain uses TRBV4-1 and TRBJ2-3; a weak D match, TRBD2 (5 bases). V lost 0 bases and J 2 bases, leaving 15 bases between the germline ends. In germline, CDR1 is MGHRA, CDR2 YSYEKL. The CDR3 consists of 17 residues. CDR3 loop: CASSQDLPIGITDTQYF. For the CDR3, the DNA is TGCGCCAGCAGCCAAGATCTGCCCATCGGGATCACAGATACGCAGTATTTT.

This clonotype was seen ten or more times. The gene calls are TRBV6-6 and TRBJ2-4; D is unresolved. Trimming shortened V by 0 bases and J by 0 bases, and 9 bases separated the two germline ends. Germline lookup yields CDR1 MNHNY and CDR2 SVGAGI (reference sequence). This CDR3 has 16 amino acids. CDR3 amino acids: CASSYSVLIAKNIQYF. CDR3 DNA sequence: TGTGCCAGCAGTTACTCTGTCCTTATAGCCAAAAACATTCAGTACTTC.

This clonotype was detected a few times. This chain uses TRBV10-3 with TRBJ2-7; a possible D gene is TRBD2 (5 bases). The CDR3 runs to 14 residues. Looked up from germline, CDR1 is ENHRY and CDR2 is SYGVKD. Trimming removed 6 bases from V and 5 bases from J, with 17 bases in between. This CDR3 is CAISALTRPHEQYF. The DNA for the CDR3 is TGTGCCATCAGCGCGCTAACTAGGCCCCACGAGCAGTACTTC.

CDR3: CASSPGQDNSPLHF. The CDR3 DNA reads TGTGCCAGCAGCCCGGGACAGGATAATTCACCCCTCCACTTT. The chain links TRBV11-2 to TRBJ1-6; 8 bases are shared with TRBD1. CDR1 is SGHAT and CDR2 is FQNNGV in the germline V gene. The J segment lost 5 bases and the V segment lost 5 bases, leaving 2 bases of the junction unmatched. This CDR3 spans 14 amino acids.

This clonotype was found many times. V gene TRBV12-3 or TRBV12-4 combines with J gene TRBJ2-1; perhaps TRBD1 as D (7 bases). V lost 6 bases to trimming and J lost 2 bases, with 14 bases between them. This CDR3 region has 15 residues. Here the CDR3 DNA reads TGTGCCAGCAGCTCGGGGGACAGAGCCTACAATGAGCAGTTCTTC. Protein product: CASSSGDRAYNEQFF.

The sample holds a few counts of this clonotype. The rearrangement uses TRBV30 and TRBJ2-1, with D perhaps matching TRBD2 (6 bases). V was trimmed by 3 bases and J by 9 bases, leaving 12 bases between them. The germline CDR1 and CDR2 sequences are GTSNPN and SVGIG (reference sequence). This CDR3 is 12 amino acids long. The CDR3 DNA reads as TGTGCCTGGAGCGCTCGGAGGGGTGAGCAGTTCTTC. Encoded protein: CAWSARRGEQFF.

The sample holds many counts of this clonotype. The chain recombines TRBV10-3 with TRBJ1-5; possible D gene TRBD1, 6 bases. CDR3 length equals 16 residues. Trimming removed 1 base from V and 4 bases from J, with 14 bases in between. Germline CDR1 is ENHRY and CDR2 is SYGVKD. The chain's CDR3 is CAISEFDRSGNQPQHF. The CDR3 region has the DNA TGTGCCATCAGTGAGTTCGACAGGAGCGGGAATCAGCCCCAGCATTTT.

Details on this clonotype: The CDR3 ends on some other residue instead of the conserved phenylalanine or tryptophan, so this is likely a read error. This chain links TRBV3-1 with TRBJ1-5; D ambiguous. Germline-derived CDR1 and CDR2 are LGHDT and YNNKEL (reference sequence). The germline V and J ends were trimmed by 1 base and 0 bases, with 7 bases remaining between them. CDR3 length equals 15 residues. DNA of the CDR3: TGTGCCAGCAGCCAAGCGGTTAGTAGCAATCAGCCCCAGCATTCT. Protein product: CASSQAVSSNQPQHS.

Only a few counts were recorded for this clonotype. The CDR3 reads CASSGGTGDTEAFF. DNA of the CDR3: TGCGCCAGCAGCGGGGGGACGGGAGACACTGAAGCTTTCTTT. The chain carries TRBV5-1 and TRBJ1-1; D possibly corresponds to TRBD1 (5 bases). This CDR3 has 14 amino acids. V gave up 4 bases and J gave up 3 bases, with 13 bases separating them. The V gene's germline CDR1 is SGHRS and CDR2 YFSETQ.

This clonotype was observed a few times. V usage is TRBV23-1 and J usage is TRBJ1-5; D is uncertain. TRBV23-1 is sorted into the ORF group, with uncertain function. The CDR3 has 17 amino acids. With 0 bases removed from V and 6 bases from J, the gap between germline ends came to 18 bases. CDR3 protein: CASSQSAVRTGFQPQHF. The CDR3 nucleotides are TGCGCCAGCAGTCAATCGGCGGTCCGTACGGGATTTCAGCCCCAGCATTTT.

This clonotype was observed a few times. The chain couples TRBV5-1 to TRBJ2-1; weak D call: TRBD2 (5 bases). CDR3 size: 12 residues. Germline V gene lookup returns CDR1 SGHRS and CDR2 YFSETQ. Trimming cost V 5 bases and J 4 bases, with 7 bases left between them. The CDR3 DNA follows: TGCGCCAGCAGGAGGGAATACAATGAGCAGTTCTTC. It yields the protein CASRREYNEQFF.

This chain connects TRBV20-1 to TRBJ1-4, with TRBD1 matching 10 bases. Germline lookup yields CDR1 DFQATT and CDR2 SNEGSKA (reference sequence). The CDR3 runs 13 residues. V lost 4 bases to trimming and J lost 7 bases; unmatched junction nucleotides: 3. CDR3 region: CSATTGGGEKLFF. The CDR3 nucleotides are TGCAGTGCTACGACAGGGGGCGGTGAAAAACTGTTTTTT.

The chain couples TRBV6-6 to TRBJ2-2; D is possibly TRBD1 (6 bases). V gave up 0 bases and J gave up 1 base, with 12 bases separating them. Germline assignment: CDR1 MNHNY and CDR2 SVGAGI (reference sequence). This CDR3 contains 17 residues. The CDR3 is CASSYSRQGWNTGELFF. In DNA form, the CDR3 reads TGTGCCAGCAGTTACTCGAGGCAGGGGTGGAACACCGGGGAGCTGTTTTTT.

The table lists this clonotype with many counts. The chain has TRBV30 and TRBJ2-7; 7 bases match TRBD2. The V gene's germline CDR1 is GTSNPN and CDR2 SVGIG (reference sequence). V dropped 0 bases and J dropped 3; count of bases not matched to a gene: 5. The CDR3 covers 14 residues. The CDR3 region is CAWSVETSRYEQYF. The CDR3 nucleotides read TGTGCCTGGAGTGTTGAGACTAGCCGCTACGAGCAGTACTTC.